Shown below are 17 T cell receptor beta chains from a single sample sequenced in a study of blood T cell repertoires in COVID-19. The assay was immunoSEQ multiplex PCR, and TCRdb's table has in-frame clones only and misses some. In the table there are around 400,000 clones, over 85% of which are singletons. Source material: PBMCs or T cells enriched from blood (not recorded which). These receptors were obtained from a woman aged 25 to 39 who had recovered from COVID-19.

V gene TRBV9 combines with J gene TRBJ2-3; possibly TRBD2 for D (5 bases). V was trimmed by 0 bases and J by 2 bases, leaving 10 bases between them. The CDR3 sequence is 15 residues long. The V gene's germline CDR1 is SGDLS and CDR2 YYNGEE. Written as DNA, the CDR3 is TGTGCCAGCAGCGTAGACGAGGGCAACACAGATACGCAGTATTTT. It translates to CASSVDEGNTDTQYF.

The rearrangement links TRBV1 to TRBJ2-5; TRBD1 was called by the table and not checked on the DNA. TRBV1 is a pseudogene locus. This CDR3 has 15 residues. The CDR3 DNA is TGCACCAGCAGCCAAGTTAACAGGGGGCGAGAGACCCAGTACTTC. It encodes CTSSQVNRGRETQYF.

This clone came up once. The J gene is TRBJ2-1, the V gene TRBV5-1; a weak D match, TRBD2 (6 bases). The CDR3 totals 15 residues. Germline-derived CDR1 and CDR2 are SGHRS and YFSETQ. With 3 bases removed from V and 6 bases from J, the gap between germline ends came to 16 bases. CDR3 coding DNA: TGCGCCAGCAGCTCGGGACTGCAAACCTTCAATGAGCAGTTCTTC. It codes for CASSSGLQTFNEQFF.

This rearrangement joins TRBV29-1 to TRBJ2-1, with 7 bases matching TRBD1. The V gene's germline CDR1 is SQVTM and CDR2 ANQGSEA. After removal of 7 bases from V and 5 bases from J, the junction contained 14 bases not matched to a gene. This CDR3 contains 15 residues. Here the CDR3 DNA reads TGCAGCGGAAGACCGACAGGGAACCCAAACAATGAGCAGTTCTTC. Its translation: CSGRPTGNPNNEQFF.

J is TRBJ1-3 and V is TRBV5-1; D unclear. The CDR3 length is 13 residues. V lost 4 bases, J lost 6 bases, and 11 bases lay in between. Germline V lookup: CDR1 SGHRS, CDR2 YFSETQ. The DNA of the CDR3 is TGCGCCAGCAGCGGCGAGACACTAAACACCATATATTTT. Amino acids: CASSGETLNTIYF.

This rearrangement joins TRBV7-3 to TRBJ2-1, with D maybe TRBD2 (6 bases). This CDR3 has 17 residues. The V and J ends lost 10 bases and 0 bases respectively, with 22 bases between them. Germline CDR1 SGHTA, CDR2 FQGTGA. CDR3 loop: CAITLRDGRSSYNEQFF. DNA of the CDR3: TGTGCCATTACCCTGCGGGACGGGCGGAGCTCCTACAATGAGCAGTTCTTC.

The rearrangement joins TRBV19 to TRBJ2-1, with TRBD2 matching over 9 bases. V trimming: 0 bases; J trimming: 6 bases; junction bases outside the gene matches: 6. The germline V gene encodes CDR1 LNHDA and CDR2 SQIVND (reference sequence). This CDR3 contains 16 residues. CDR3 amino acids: CASSIEGGTSSNEQFF. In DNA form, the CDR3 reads TGTGCCAGTAGTATAGAAGGCGGGACTAGCAGCAATGAGCAGTTCTTC.

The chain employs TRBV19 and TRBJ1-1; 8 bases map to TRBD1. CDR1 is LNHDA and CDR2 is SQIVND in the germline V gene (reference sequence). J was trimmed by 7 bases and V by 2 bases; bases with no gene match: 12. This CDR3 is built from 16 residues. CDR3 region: CASSIYVGTGGYEAFF. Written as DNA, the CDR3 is TGTGCCAGTAGTATATATGTTGGAACAGGGGGATATGAAGCTTTCTTT.

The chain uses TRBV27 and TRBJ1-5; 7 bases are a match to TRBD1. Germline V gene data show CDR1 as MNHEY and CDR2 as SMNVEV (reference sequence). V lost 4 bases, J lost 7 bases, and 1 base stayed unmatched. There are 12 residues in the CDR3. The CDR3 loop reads CASSSGGQPQHF. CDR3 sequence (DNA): TGTGCCAGCAGTTCAGGGGGGCAGCCCCAGCATTTT.

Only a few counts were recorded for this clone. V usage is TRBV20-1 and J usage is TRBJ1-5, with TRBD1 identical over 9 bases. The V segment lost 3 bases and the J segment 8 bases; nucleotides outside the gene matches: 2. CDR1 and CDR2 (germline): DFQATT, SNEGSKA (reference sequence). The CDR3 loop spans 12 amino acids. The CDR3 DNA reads TGCAGTGCTAGTACAGGGGGCAAGCCCCAGCATTTT. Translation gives CSASTGGKPQHF.

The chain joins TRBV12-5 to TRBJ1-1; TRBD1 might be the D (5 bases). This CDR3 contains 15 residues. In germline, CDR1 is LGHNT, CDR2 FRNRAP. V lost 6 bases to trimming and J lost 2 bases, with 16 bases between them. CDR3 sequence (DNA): TGTGCTAGTGGATTTGAGACAGCGTCCAACACTGAAGCTTTCTTT. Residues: CASGFETASNTEAFF.

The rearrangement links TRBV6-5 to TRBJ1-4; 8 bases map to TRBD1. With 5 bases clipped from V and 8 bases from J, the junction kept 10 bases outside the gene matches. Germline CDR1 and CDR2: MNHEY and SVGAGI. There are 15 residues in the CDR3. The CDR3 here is CASSPRSTGDEKLFF. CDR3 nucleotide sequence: TGTGCCAGCAGTCCCCGTTCGACAGGGGACGAAAAACTGTTTTTT.

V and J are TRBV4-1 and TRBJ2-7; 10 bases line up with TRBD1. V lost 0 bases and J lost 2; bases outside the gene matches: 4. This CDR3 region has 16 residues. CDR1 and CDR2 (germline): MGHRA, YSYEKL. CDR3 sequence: CASSQEGQGIPYEQYF. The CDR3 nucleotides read TGCGCCAGCAGCCAAGAGGGACAGGGGATCCCCTACGAGCAGTACTTC.

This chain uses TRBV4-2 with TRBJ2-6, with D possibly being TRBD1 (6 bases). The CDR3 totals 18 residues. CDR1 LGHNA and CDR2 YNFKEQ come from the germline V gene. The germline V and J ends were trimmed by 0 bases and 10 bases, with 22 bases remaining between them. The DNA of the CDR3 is TGTGCCAGCAGCCAAGAAATCAGGACAGCCGGGCCCAGAAACGTCCTGACTTTC. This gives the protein CASSQEIRTAGPRNVLTF.

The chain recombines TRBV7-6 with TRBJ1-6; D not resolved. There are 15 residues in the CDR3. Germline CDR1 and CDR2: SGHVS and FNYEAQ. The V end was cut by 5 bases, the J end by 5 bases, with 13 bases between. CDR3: CASSPEGDHNSPLHF. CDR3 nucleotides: TGTGCCAGCAGCCCCGAGGGAGACCATAATTCACCCCTCCACTTT. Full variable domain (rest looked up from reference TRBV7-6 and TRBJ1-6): GAGVSQSPRYKVTKRGQDVALRCDPISGHVSLYWYRQALGQGPEFLTYFNYEAQQDKSGLPNDRFSAERPEGSISTLTIQRTEQRDSAMYRCASSPEGDHNSPLHFGNGTRLTVT.

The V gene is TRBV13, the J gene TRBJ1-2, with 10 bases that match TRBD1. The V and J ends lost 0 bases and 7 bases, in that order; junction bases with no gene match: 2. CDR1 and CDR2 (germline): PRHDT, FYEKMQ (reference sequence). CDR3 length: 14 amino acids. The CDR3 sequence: CASSLGTGGGGYTF. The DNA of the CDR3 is TGTGCCAGCAGCTTAGGGACAGGGGGCGGTGGCTACACCTTC.

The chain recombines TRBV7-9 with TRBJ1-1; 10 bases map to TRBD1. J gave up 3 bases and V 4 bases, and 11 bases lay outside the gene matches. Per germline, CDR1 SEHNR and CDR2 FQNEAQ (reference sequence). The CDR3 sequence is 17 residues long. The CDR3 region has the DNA TGTGCCAGCAGCTCACAAGGGACAGGGGTTTCAGACACTGAAGCTTTCTTT. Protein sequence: CASSSQGTGVSDTEAFF.